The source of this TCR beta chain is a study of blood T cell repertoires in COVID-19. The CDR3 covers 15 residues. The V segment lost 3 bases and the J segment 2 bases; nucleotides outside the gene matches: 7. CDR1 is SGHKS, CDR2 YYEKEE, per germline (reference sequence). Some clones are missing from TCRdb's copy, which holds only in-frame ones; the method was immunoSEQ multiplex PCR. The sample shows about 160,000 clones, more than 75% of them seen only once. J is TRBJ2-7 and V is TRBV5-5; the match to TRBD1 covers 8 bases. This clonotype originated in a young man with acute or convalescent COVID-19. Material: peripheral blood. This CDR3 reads CASSSWTGSAYEQYF. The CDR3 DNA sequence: TGTGCCAGCAGCTCCTGGACAGGGAGCGCCTACGAGCAGTACTTC.